This passage covers 32 T cell receptor beta chains from one sample sequenced in a study of PD-1 blockade in classical Hodgkin lymphoma. The sample's time point: cycle 4 day 1 (C4D1), after 6 weeks of nivolumab. There was relapse after autologous stem cell transplantation in every patient, and there was variation in brentuximab vedotin exposure. Method: immunoSEQ multiplex PCR; TCRdb's copy keeps in-frame clones and lacks some. Of just under 65,000 clones in the sample, 85% to 95% were seen once. Source: peripheral blood mononuclear cells (PBMCs), taken before the fourth cycle of nivolumab. All receptors derive from a human donor with classical Hodgkin lymphoma.

The chain carries TRBV11-1 and TRBJ2-1, with 12 nucleotides matching TRBD2. The CDR3 length is 15 residues. The germline V gene has CDR1 SGHAT and CDR2 FQDESV (reference sequence). With 4 bases clipped from V and 6 bases from J, the junction kept 4 bases outside the gene matches. This chain's CDR3 is CASSSTSGSSNEQFF. The CDR3 nucleotides read TGTGCCAGCAGCTCGACTAGCGGGAGCAGCAATGAGCAGTTCTTC.

The rearrangement joins TRBV2 to TRBJ1-6, with a tentative D call TRBD1 (5 bases). Trimming pared 6 bases from V and 0 bases from J, leaving 9 bases between. The CDR3 loop spans 15 amino acids. The germline V gene encodes CDR1 SNHLY and CDR2 FYNNEI. The CDR3 DNA is TGTGCCAGCAGGGAGGGGAGCTCCTATAATTCACCCCTCCACTTT. Residues: CASREGSSYNSPLHF.

With respect to this clone: Other DNA sequences in this specimen translate into the identical CDR3. The chain uses TRBV5-1 and TRBJ2-3; D tentatively reads TRBD1 or TRBD2 (5 bases each). The CDR3 spans 15 residues. Germline V gives CDR1 SGHRS, CDR2 YFSETQ. Trimming left V 0 bases short and J 1 base short, with 9 bases between. This CDR3 reads CASSLVVGGTDTQYF. The CDR3 nucleotides read TGCGCCAGCAGCTTGGTGGTGGGGGGCACAGATACGCAGTATTTT.

The rearrangement links TRBV14 to TRBJ2-7, with D hard to call. Germline assignment: CDR1 SGHDN and CDR2 FVKESK. Trimming cost V 0 bases and J 2 bases, with 8 bases left between them. The CDR3 spans 14 residues. CDR3 bases: TGTGCCAGCAGCCAAGAACTAACCCCCTACGAGCAGTACTTC. It is translated as CASSQELTPYEQYF.

The J gene is TRBJ2-1, the V gene TRBV29-1, with TRBD1 matching 9 bases. Looked up from germline, CDR1 is SQVTM and CDR2 is ANQGSEA. Trimming at V came to 6 bases and at J to 6 bases, leaving 9 bases not matched to a gene. The CDR3 totals 14 residues. Here the CDR3 reads CSVATGTGSNEQFF. The CDR3 region has the DNA TGCAGCGTAGCCACCGGGACAGGGTCCAATGAGCAGTTCTTC.

The V and J genes are TRBV15 and TRBJ2-3; unclear D gene. V dropped 0 bases and J dropped 6 bases, with 10 bases sitting between them. CDR1 and CDR2 (germline): LNHNV, YYDKDF (reference sequence). This CDR3 spans 14 amino acids. In nucleotides, the CDR3 is TGTGCCACCAGCAGAGACCCCGATTCGGATACGCAGTATTTT. Translation: CATSRDPDSDTQYF.

J is TRBJ2-4 and V is TRBV27; D unresolved. Trimming stripped 2 bases from V and 1 base from J, with 0 bases between. The CDR3 has 12 residues. The germline gives CDR1 MNHEY, CDR2 SMNVEV (reference sequence). The CDR3 spells CASSLAKNIQYF. CDR3 in DNA: TGTGCCAGCAGTTTAGCCAAAAACATTCAGTACTTC.

The V and J genes are TRBV6-6 and TRBJ1-4; D perhaps matches TRBD1 (5 bases). Germline CDR1 and CDR2: MNHNY and SVGAGI (reference sequence). The CDR3 sequence is 12 residues long. Trimming took off 7 bases at V and 5 bases at J, with 8 bases between the two ends. The CDR3 loop is CASNGGNEKLFF. Written as DNA, the CDR3 is TGTGCCAGCAACGGGGGAAATGAAAAACTGTTTTTT.

The chain joins TRBV7-9 to TRBJ2-1; 9 bases align to TRBD1. Germline V gives CDR1 SEHNR, CDR2 FQNEAQ (reference sequence). V was pared by 4 bases and J by 0 bases, with 7 bases of the junction left unmatched. The CDR3 is 17 amino acids. The CDR3: CASSSRQGGFSYNEQFF. The CDR3 coding sequence is TGTGCCAGCAGCTCGCGACAGGGGGGATTCTCCTACAATGAGCAGTTCTTC. Drawing the rest from reference TRBV7-9 and TRBJ2-1, the complete variable domain is DTGVSQNPRHKITKRGQNVTFRCDPISEHNRLYWYRQTLGQGPEFLTYFQNEAQLEKSRLLSDRFSAERPKGSFSTLEIQRTEQGDSAMYLCASSSRQGGFSYNEQFFGPGTRLTVL.

The chain carries TRBV6-1 and TRBJ2-1; D might be TRBD1 (7 bases). CDR3 length: 16 residues. The V gene lost 0 bases and the J gene lost 12 bases, with 21 bases spanning the gap. Germline CDR1 MNHNS, CDR2 SASEGT. CDR3 in amino acids: CASSEALRQGGIGQFF. In DNA, the CDR3 is TGTGCCAGCAGTGAAGCATTAAGGCAGGGGGGAATTGGGCAGTTCTTC.

This chain connects TRBV19 to TRBJ2-3; 13 bases line up with TRBD2. This CDR3 has 14 residues. After removal of 6 bases from V and 5 bases from J, the junction contained 2 bases not matched to a gene. Germline V gene data show CDR1 as LNHDA and CDR2 as SQIVND (reference sequence). The CDR3 spells CASRTSGGKDTQYF. In DNA form, the CDR3 reads TGTGCCAGTAGGACTAGCGGGGGGAAAGATACGCAGTATTTT.

This chain connects TRBV28 to TRBJ1-5; D possibly corresponds to TRBD1 (6 bases). This CDR3 region has 14 residues. V lost 9 bases to trimming and J lost 1 base, with 13 bases between them. Germline assignment: CDR1 MDHEN and CDR2 SYDVKM. CDR3 protein: CASRTGFSNQPQHF. In DNA, the CDR3 is TGTGCCAGTCGAACAGGGTTCAGCAATCAGCCCCAGCATTTT.

The chain has TRBV28 and TRBJ2-1; D is uncertain. The germline gives CDR1 MDHEN, CDR2 SYDVKM. The CDR3 is 16 residues long. V lost 3 bases and J lost 5, with 17 bases in between. CDR3 protein: CASSFSMPSMHNEQFF. Here the CDR3 DNA reads TGTGCCAGCAGTTTCTCCATGCCTAGTATGCACAATGAGCAGTTCTTC.

This clone was counted a single time. This sequence joins TRBV9 and TRBJ2-7, with D perhaps TRBD1 (7 bases). V was shortened by 4 bases and J by 1 base, with 9 bases between the two germline ends. This CDR3 has 13 residues. Per germline, CDR1 SGDLS and CDR2 YYNGEE. This chain's CDR3 is CASSQGGSYEQYF. CDR3 DNA: TGTGCCAGCAGCCAGGGGGGATCCTACGAGCAGTACTTC.

The V call is TRBV5-8, the J call TRBJ2-7, with TRBD2 identical over 7 bases. Trimming removed 2 bases from V and 3 bases from J; junction bases left unmatched: 2. Germline V CDR1 and CDR2: SGHTS, YDEGEE. The CDR3 spans 13 residues. The CDR3 bases are TGTGCCAGCAGCTTTGGACTAGTCTACGAGCAGTACTTC. Amino acids: CASSFGLVYEQYF.

This chain links TRBV30 with TRBJ2-7; D is undetermined. Trimming pared 2 bases from V and 2 bases from J, leaving 10 bases between. CDR1 is GTSNPN and CDR2 is SVGIG in the germline V gene (reference sequence). This CDR3 is built from 13 residues. The CDR3 sequence: CAWSPTPTYEQYF. Written as DNA, the CDR3 is TGTGCCTGGAGTCCGACTCCTACCTACGAGCAGTACTTC.

The chain recombines TRBV5-1 with TRBJ2-1; 9 nucleotides agree with TRBD1. From germline, CDR1 is SGHRS and CDR2 YFSETQ. Losses at the gene ends were 4 bases for V and 3 bases for J; bases not matched to a gene: 5. The CDR3 spans 15 residues. The CDR3 spells CASSVTGGRYNEQFF. The CDR3 DNA reads TGCGCCAGCAGCGTGACAGGGGGACGCTACAATGAGCAGTTCTTC.

The V call is TRBV9, the J call TRBJ2-5; the match to TRBD2 covers 9 bases. Losses at the gene ends were 2 bases for V and 3 bases for J; bases not matched to a gene: 2. Germline CDR1 reads SGDLS; CDR2 reads YYNGEE. The CDR3 length is 14 residues. The CDR3 reads CASSVGLAKETQYF. The CDR3 DNA reads as TGTGCCAGCAGCGTGGGACTAGCTAAAGAGACCCAGTACTTC.

The chain has TRBV18 and TRBJ2-4; D is perhaps TRBD2 (6 bases). CDR3 size: 15 residues. Trimming stripped 4 bases from V and 0 bases from J, with 10 bases between. CDR1 and CDR2 (germline): KGHSH, LQKENI. CDR3 amino acids: CASSLPGLAKNIQYF. The CDR3, as DNA: TGTGCCAGCTCACTGCCGGGACTAGCCAAAAACATTCAGTACTTC.

This chain links TRBV28 with TRBJ2-7; no definite D call. Deletions cut 2 bases from V and 3 bases from J, with 8 bases between. The V gene's germline CDR1 is MDHEN and CDR2 SYDVKM. This CDR3 has 13 residues. CDR3: CASSLGSLYEQYF. The DNA for the CDR3 is TGTGCCAGCAGTTTAGGCAGCCTCTACGAGCAGTACTTC. Complete variable domain (other parts from reference TRBV28 and TRBJ2-7): DVKVTQSSRYLVKRTGEKVFLECVQDMDHENMFWYRQDPGLGLRLIYFSYDVKMKEKGDIPEGYSVSREKKERFSLILESASTNQTSMYLCASSLGSLYEQYFGPGTRLTVT.

The genes are TRBV7-6 and TRBJ1-5; D is ambiguous. The germline V gene has CDR1 SGHVS and CDR2 FNYEAQ. The length of the CDR3 is 14 residues. V lost 4 bases and J 4 bases, leaving 11 bases between the germline ends. CDR3 DNA: TGTGCCAGCAGCTCGGGCTATGGGAATCAGCCCCAGCATTTT. It yields the protein CASSSGYGNQPQHF.

Points on this clone: This same CDR3 is encoded by further DNA sequences in the sample. Here the CDR3 reads CASTLGLAGEVTYEQYF. For the CDR3, the DNA is TGCGCCAGCACCCTGGGACTAGCAGGAGAAGTGACCTACGAGCAGTACTTC. This chain joins TRBV5-1 and TRBJ2-7; 9 bases fit TRBD2. V shed 6 bases and J 2 bases; nucleotides not matched to a gene: 15. CDR1 and CDR2 from the germline V gene are SGHRS and YFSETQ. CDR3 length: 17 residues. Full variable domain (missing parts from reference TRBV5-1 and TRBJ2-7): KAGVTQTPRYLIKTRGQQVTLSCSPISGHRSVSWYQQTPGQGLQFLFEYFSETQRNKGNFPGRFSGRQFSNSRSEMNVSTLELGDSALYLCASTLGLAGEVTYEQYFGPGTRLTVT.

The chain uses TRBV5-1 and TRBJ1-6; a possible D gene is TRBD1 (6 bases). CDR1 and CDR2 (germline): SGHRS, YFSETQ. The ends were cut back, 4 bases at V and 7 bases at J, with 15 bases in the middle. The CDR3 loop spans 15 amino acids. CDR3 DNA: TGCGCCAGCAGCGCATCGGGACACCCGAATTCACCCCTCCACTTT. It is translated as CASSASGHPNSPLHF.

This clone was recorded once. The chain links TRBV5-5 to TRBJ2-3; 10 positions agree with TRBD2. The CDR3 extends over 17 amino acids. From germline, CDR1 is SGHKS and CDR2 YYEKEE (reference sequence). The V segment lost 1 base and the J segment 8 bases; nucleotides outside the gene matches: 13. In DNA, the CDR3 is TGTGCCAGCAGCTTGTTGTTTGTAACTAGCGGGGTCTCTACGCAGTATTTT. Amino acid sequence: CASSLLFVTSGVSTQYF.

The gene calls are TRBV6-5 and TRBJ2-3; D possibly corresponds to TRBD1 (6 bases). In germline, CDR1 is MNHEY, CDR2 SVGAGI. The V gene lost 6 bases and the J gene lost 6 bases, with 10 bases spanning the gap. The CDR3 is 12 residues long. The CDR3 region is CASSEGVDTQYF. CDR3 DNA sequence: TGTGCCAGCAGCGAGGGGGTGGATACGCAGTATTTT.

The J gene is TRBJ2-5, the V gene TRBV10-2, with 9 positions matching TRBD2. CDR1 is WSHSY and CDR2 is SAAADI in the germline V gene. CDR3 length: 19 amino acids. V lost 2 bases and J lost 5; bases outside the gene matches: 18. The CDR3: CASSERAGVGLAAWETQYF. The CDR3, as DNA: TGCGCCAGCAGTGAGCGAGCCGGCGTGGGACTAGCAGCCTGGGAGACCCAGTACTTC.

This sequence joins TRBV30 and TRBJ2-7, with 7 nucleotides matching TRBD2. The CDR3 is 14 residues long. Germline lookup yields CDR1 GTSNPN and CDR2 SVGIG (reference sequence). V dropped 1 base and J dropped 5; count of bases not matched to a gene: 8. CDR3 bases: TGTGCCTGGAGTGGGGAGGGGTCCGGGGACGAGCAGTACTTC. It encodes CAWSGEGSGDEQYF.

V is TRBV5-1 and J is TRBJ2-7; D is ambiguous. CDR1 SGHRS and CDR2 YFSETQ come from the germline V gene. CDR3 length: 13 residues. V was cut by 4 bases and J by 7 bases, with 15 bases left in between. The chain's CDR3 is CASSNDGLGEQYF. The CDR3, as DNA: TGCGCCAGCAGCAACGACGGGCTTGGTGAGCAGTACTTC.

This chain connects TRBV5-1 to TRBJ2-5, with D possibly being TRBD1 (6 bases). Germline loops: CDR1 SGHRS, CDR2 YFSETQ. The CDR3 totals 14 residues. The V end was cut by 0 bases, the J end by 5 bases, with 11 bases between. As DNA, the CDR3 is TGCGCCAGCAGCTTGGGCAGGGGAGAGGAGACCCAGTACTTC. It encodes CASSLGRGEETQYF. The full variable domain, completed using reference TRBV5-1 and TRBJ2-5, is KAGVTQTPRYLIKTRGQQVTLSCSPISGHRSVSWYQQTPGQGLQFLFEYFSETQRNKGNFPGRFSGRQFSNSRSEMNVSTLELGDSALYLCASSLGRGEETQYFGPGTRLLVL.

V and J are TRBV5-6 and TRBJ2-3; 7 bases agree with TRBD2. Trimming cost V 3 bases and J 2 bases; bases outside gene matches: 6. Germline V gives CDR1 SGHDT, CDR2 YYEEEE. This CDR3 region has 15 residues. CDR3 coding DNA: TGTGCCAGCAGCTCCCGACTAGCTCTCACAGATACGCAGTATTTT. It is translated as CASSSRLALTDTQYF.

The rearrangement links TRBV28 to TRBJ2-7; the D gene is possibly TRBD1 (6 bases). Germline V gene sequence: CDR1 MDHEN, CDR2 SYDVKM. This CDR3 region has 14 residues. V was shortened by 1 base and J by 3 bases, with 10 bases between the two germline ends. CDR3 sequence reads: CASSLSGHYYEQYF. CDR3 in DNA: TGTGCCAGCAGTTTATCGGGACACTACTACGAGCAGTACTTC.

The DNA for the CDR3 is TGTGCCAGCAGATCCGACAGATTCAGTCAGCCCCAGCATTTT. Protein product: CASRSDRFSQPQHF. This chain links TRBV6-6 with TRBJ1-5; D is perhaps TRBD1 (5 bases). Trimming took 6 bases from V and 6 from J, leaving 15 bases between them. The V gene's germline CDR1 is MNHNY and CDR2 SVGAGI (reference sequence). CDR3 length equals 14 residues.